This T cell receptor (beta chain) came from a study of blood T cell repertoires in COVID-19. Study summary: COVID-19 samples from acute and convalescent phases originated in the United States, Italy and Spain. T cells, B-cell-depleted T cells, or PBMCs provided the cDNA or gDNA that served as material.

As handled by the study authors: Reference gene primer amplification gave nucleated cell count estimates. TCRdb's table, derived via immunoSEQ multiplex PCR, lists solely in-frame clones and lacks some. For V, J and clone size, that table is used; D and trimming come from the DNA. The data show 65,000 or so clones, with about four fifths seen just once and about 25% held by the top ten. A single count supports this clone. This CDR3 comprises 15 residues. The germline V gene encodes CDR1 SGHKS and CDR2 YYEKEE (reference sequence). The V segment lost 4 bases and the J segment 3 bases; nucleotides outside the gene matches: 4.

This clonotype was obtained from a human donor in a cohort sampled during active COVID-19. The sequencing input was peripheral blood. The V and J genes are TRBV5-5 and TRBJ2-6; TRBD1 agrees at 7 bases. CDR3 in DNA: TGTGCCAGCAGCACAACAGGGGTTGGGGCCAACGTCCTGACTTTC. This encodes CASSTTGVGANVLTF. Full variable domain (remainder filled in from reference TRBV5-5 and TRBJ2-6): DAGVTQSPTHLIKTRGQQVTLRCSPISGHKSVSWYQQVLGQGPQFIFQYYEKEERGRGNFPDRFSARQFPNYSSELNVNALLLGDSALYLCASSTTGVGANVLTFGAGSRLTVL.